This TCR beta chain was obtained from a study of CD8+CD57+ T cells in acquired aplastic anemia. Study-wide background: The study obtained an average of around 3.4 ug of DNA from sorted CD4+ and CD8+ cells.

All patients picked for sequencing had shown, by flow cytometry, an expansion of CD8+CD57+ cells. No therapy had been given to the patients at the time of blood sampling. General observations from the study: Between the patient and control groups, CD8+ Simpson's diversity did not differ significantly. The number of CD8+ CDR3 sequences shared by patients and controls was roughly 30.

The J segment lost 4 bases and the V segment lost 6 bases, leaving 7 bases of the junction unmatched. This CDR3 is 13 amino acids long. Germline lookup yields CDR1 SQVTM and CDR2 ANQGSEA. The template used for profiling TCR beta VDJ and CDR3 was genomic DNA. TCRdb passed the reads through MiXCR, listing each CDR3 protein once. The sample shows hundreds of thousands of distinct CDR3 sequences, around 33% of them seen only once. There are many counts of this clonotype. Its antigen is unknown. The rearrangement joins TRBV29-1 to TRBJ1-2; 8 positions agree with TRBD1. The clonotype originates from a human donor with aplastic anemia. The sample consisted of sorted CD4+, CD8+, or CD8+CD57+ T cells (not recorded which) from PBMCs. The CDR3: CSVDRGAGYGYTF. In nucleotides, the CDR3 is TGCAGCGTCGACAGGGGTGCTGGCTATGGCTACACCTTC.